The entry that follows covers one T cell receptor (beta chain) sequence. Its target is unknown. This record belongs to a study of beta chain features in type 1 diabetes. The CDR3 covers 13 residues. Trimming stripped 2 bases from V and 7 bases from J, with 14 bases between. Germline CDR1 GTSNPN, CDR2 SVGIG (reference sequence). Study-level points and caveats: Patients with Type 1 diabetes showed moderately but significantly shorter TCRB CDR3s in all four CD4+ subsets.

As every portion of the isolated RNA was reverse transcribed, the sequencing read expressed TCRB transcripts. Only in-frame clones appear in the TCRdb table, and some are missing; sequencing was by immunoSEQ multiplex PCR. The repertoire holds fewer than 400,000 clones, with 7% to 10% as singletons. The chain uses TRBV30 and TRBJ1-2; D gene unclear. The receptor's source is a man aged 25 to 45 with type 1 diabetes. Input material: central memory CD4+ T cells from blood. For the CDR3, the DNA is TGTGCCTGGAGTTTGGATGTTCATGGTGGCTACACCTTC. Translating it yields CAWSLDVHGGYTF.